A selection of T cell receptor beta chains follows, all from one sample in a study of immune evolution from preneoplasia to lung adenocarcinoma. Data came from immunoSEQ multiplex PCR; TCRdb stores just in-frame clones and leaves some out. Among 7,000 to 9,000 clones, 79% were seen once, and the ten largest hold around 3%. Sequencing was carried out using FFPE invasive lung adenocarcinoma tissue. The receptors were gathered from a person aged 35-50 years with lung adenocarcinoma. CDR3s include the opening cysteine and the closing phenylalanine or tryptophan.

v_call cdr3_aa
TRBV7-6 CASSFNGNTEAFF
TRBV7-2 CASSPSLYAIYEQYF
TRBV30 CAWSRSASVIGELFF
TRBV29-1 CSVARGNYYNEQFF
TRBV6-1 CASSERVGTGGYNEQFF
TRBV11-1 CASSPIGQGSGANVLTF
TRBV19 CASRVGFEQYF
TRBV19 CASRSKQGAREKPQHF
TRBV5-4 CASSHKETQYF
TRBV6-5 CASRGGASTGELFF
TRBV6-6 CASSPRTGGNDYGYTF
TRBV27 CASSLSTGSGGEAFF
TRBV27 CASSDLYEQYF
TRBV28 CASTQRRDTEAFF
TRBV2 CASSGRGRDHQPQHF
TRBV19 CASSLGDGANVLTF
TRBV18 CASSPHNEQFF
TRBV7-6 CASSYQGGGNTEAFF
TRBV7-6 CASSLETGRNTIYF
TRBV6-6 CASRQVNTEAFF
TRBV4-1 CASSQDLVWLYSYNEQFF
TRBV29-1 CSVELARGSNEQYF
TRBV2 CASRKNLAGGGEQFF
TRBV6-5 CASSRDTQGSPLHF
TRBV29-1 CSVRPMNTEAFF
TRBV5-1 CASSLIGQSFQHF
TRBV5-1 CASGNFYGYTF
TRBV30 CAWSVLENTEAFF
TRBV28 CASSPPPLGANNQPQHF
TRBV28 CASSYRDSWPQHF
TRBV7-2 CASSLVSQVFSTGELFF
TRBV12-5 CASGSWNQRGGYTF
TRBV7-8 CASSNGQGSWETQYF
TRBV25-1 CASWAGGFYGYTF
TRBV27 CASSLLGTGFNEQYF
TRBV7-3 CASSLRAGSGANVLTF
TRBV5-1 CASSLNRGLWTEAFF
TRBV7-8 CASSALTGYEQYF
TRBV13 CASSPQGAETQYF
TRBV5-1 CASSLMDFGGYTF
TRBV28 CASSLGTGYREQFF
TRBV5-1 CASSLDRGISTEAFF
TRBV28 CASRHRDRSGEQYF
TRBV14 CASSHLISGSTHEQYF
TRBV9 CASSAGTGVSYEQYF
TRBV5-4 CASSRTSFITDTQYF
TRBV7-9 CASSFGGPLTDTQYF
TRBV7-3 CASSFSGGAGTEAFF
TRBV7-6 CASSFGGYTF
TRBV19 CATSTGDTGELFF
TRBV18 CASSPWGLERETQYF
TRBV10-3 CAISELIRDNQQYF
TRBV4-2 CASSLGTSGTPSYEQYF
TRBV28 CASSPPGTGTSTNEKLFF
TRBV6-1 CASSEGVSGYTF
TRBV28 CASSRDRVLSNQPQHF
TRBV6-5 CASSTGYNSPLHF